Listed below are T cell receptor beta chains from one sample, sequenced in a study of glioma-infiltrating T cells. TCRdb recomputed calls from the multiplex PCR reads with MiXCR, one row per CDR3 protein. Found here are around 100,000 distinct CDR3 sequences, 25% to 35% of them singletons; the top ten hold 44%. Sequencing was carried out using glioma tissue, nonneoplastic brain tissue, or PBMCs (not recorded which). The receptors were gathered from a human donor with low-grade glioma or glioblastoma, undergoing nonglioma brain surgery, or in good health (not recorded which). Each CDR3 is given without its conserved first and last residue. Part of the rows lack a size; the others show once, few, many or a class for expanded clones.

>TRBJ2-1|many|TRBV19
ASSIGGRYNEQF
>TRBJ2-3|few|TRBV2
ASSGEANLVTDTQY
>TRBJ1-1|.|TRBV11-2
ASTTTGGTEAF
>TRBJ2-7|many|TRBV3-1
ARGTGRYEQY
>TRBJ2-7|many|TRBV10-2
ASAMTAYEQY
>TRBJ2-5|few|TRBV10-3
AIRGSGETQY
>TRBJ2-2|few|TRBV7-8
ASSRDAGTRTGELF
>TRBJ2-7|few|TRBV6-1
ASRGGTGFSSRTYEQY
>TRBJ2-3|few|TRBV10-3
AISQVGDTQY
>TRBJ2-7|.|TRBV7-8
ASSLQPPTAYEQY
>TRBJ2-7|.|TRBV7-6
ASSLEGQGPEQY
>TRBJ1-2|.|TRBV11-2
ARSFGSQAYGYT
>TRBJ1-5|many|TRBV6-1
ASRTTGSGQPQH
>TRBJ2-7|many|TRBV7-2
ASSSQAWTSGSYEQY
>TRBJ1-3|many|TRBV29-1
SVGAEAGNTIY
>TRBJ1-6|few|TRBV3-1
ASSQYTVARNSPLH
>TRBJ2-3|.|TRBV19
ASSRWGARSDTQY
>TRBJ2-7|few|TRBV27
ASGRVNSYEQY
>TRBJ1-2|few|TRBV4-3
ASSPDHDLANYGYT
>TRBJ2-5|many|TRBV20-1
SALKGGQRETQY
>TRBJ2-3|many|TRBV20-1
ISSPPWRRGTDTQY
>TRBJ2-7|many|TRBV6-1
ASRIWVSGQYRGSSYEQY
>TRBJ2-6|.|TRBV7-2
ASSPRPRGADVLT